A single T cell receptor (beta chain) is shown here with its context. Germline CDR1 reads SGHRS; CDR2 reads YFSETQ. J was trimmed by 2 bases and V by 7 bases; bases with no gene match: 6. The CDR3 length is 14 residues. In the study's own analysis: Amplification with reference gene primers provided the estimates of nucleated cell counts. Data came from immunoSEQ multiplex PCR; TCRdb stores just in-frame clones and leaves some out. That table is the source of V, J and clone size, and D and trimming were worked out from the DNA. The sample includes around 200,000 clones, roughly 84% of them seen just once. This entry comes from a study of blood T cell repertoires in COVID-19.

The sequencing input was peripheral blood. The receptor was isolated from a woman in her 70s with COVID-19, enrolled during active disease. The rearrangement joins TRBV5-1 to TRBJ1-1; 9 nucleotides agree with TRBD1. CDR3 coding DNA: TGCGCCAGCGGGACAGGGCGCATAAACACTGAAGCTTTCTTT. Translated, it gives CASGTGRINTEAFF. Variable domain in full (rest from reference TRBV5-1 and TRBJ1-1): KAGVTQTPRYLIKTRGQQVTLSCSPISGHRSVSWYQQTPGQGLQFLFEYFSETQRNKGNFPGRFSGRQFSNSRSEMNVSTLELGDSALYLCASGTGRINTEAFFGQGTRLTVV.